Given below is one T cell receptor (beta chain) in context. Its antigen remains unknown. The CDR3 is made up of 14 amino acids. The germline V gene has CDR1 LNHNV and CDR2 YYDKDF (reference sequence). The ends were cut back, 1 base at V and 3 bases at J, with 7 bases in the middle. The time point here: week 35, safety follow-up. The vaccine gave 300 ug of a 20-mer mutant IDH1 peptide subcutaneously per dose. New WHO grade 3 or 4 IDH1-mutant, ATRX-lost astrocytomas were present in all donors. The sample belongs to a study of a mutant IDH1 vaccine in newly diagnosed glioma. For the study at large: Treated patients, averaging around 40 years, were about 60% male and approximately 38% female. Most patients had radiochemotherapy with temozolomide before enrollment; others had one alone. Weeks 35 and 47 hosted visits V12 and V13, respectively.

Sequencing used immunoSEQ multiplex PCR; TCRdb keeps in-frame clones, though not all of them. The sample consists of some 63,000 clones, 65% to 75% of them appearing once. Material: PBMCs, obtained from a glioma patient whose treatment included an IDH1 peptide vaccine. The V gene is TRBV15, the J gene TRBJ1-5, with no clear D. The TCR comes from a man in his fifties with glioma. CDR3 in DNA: TGTGCCACCAGCAGAGTCGGAATCAATCAGCCCCAGCATTTT. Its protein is CATSRVGINQPQHF.